The clone carrying this T cell receptor (beta chain) was counted many times. The source of the sample is a study of CD8 T cells in ankylosing spondylitis. Losses at the gene ends were 7 bases for V and 4 bases for J; bases not matched to a gene: 8. The CDR3 is 14 residues long. Germline-derived CDR1 and CDR2 are SGHRS and YFSETQ. Each CDR3 protein is one row after TCRdb ran MiXCR on the 5' RACE reads. The sample lists about 170,000 distinct CDR3 sequences, 15% to 20% occurring once. The chain carries TRBV5-1 and TRBJ1-5, with 7 positions matching TRBD1. The material sequenced was blood, either unsorted or a sorted T cell fraction (not recorded which). This clonotype originated in a male donor with ankylosing spondylitis or in good health (not recorded which). In DNA form, the CDR3 reads TGCGCCAGCGCCCAGGGGGAACCTAATCAGCCCCAGCATTTT. Translating it yields CASAQGEPNQPQHF.